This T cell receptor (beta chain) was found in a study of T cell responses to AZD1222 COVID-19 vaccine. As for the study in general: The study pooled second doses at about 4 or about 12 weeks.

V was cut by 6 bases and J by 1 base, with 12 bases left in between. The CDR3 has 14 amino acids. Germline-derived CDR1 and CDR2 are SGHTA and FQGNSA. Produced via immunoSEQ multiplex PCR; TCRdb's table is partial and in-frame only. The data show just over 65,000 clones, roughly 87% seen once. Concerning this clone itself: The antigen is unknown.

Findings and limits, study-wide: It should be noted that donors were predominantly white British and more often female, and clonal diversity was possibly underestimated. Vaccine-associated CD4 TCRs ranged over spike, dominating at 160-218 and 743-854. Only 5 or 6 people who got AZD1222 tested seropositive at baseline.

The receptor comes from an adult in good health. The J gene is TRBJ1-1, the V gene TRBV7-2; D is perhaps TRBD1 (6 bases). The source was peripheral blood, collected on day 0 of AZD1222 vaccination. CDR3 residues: CASRVGGGNTEAFF. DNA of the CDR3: TGTGCCAGCAGAGTTGGGGGCGGGAACACTGAAGCTTTCTTT.